These 4 T cell receptor beta chains share one sample of origin, sequenced in a study of T cells in Graves' hyperthyroidism and ophthalmopathy. TCR beta CDR3 sequences were amplified from RNA transcripts. The TCR CDR3 was amplified in a first-round RT-PCR using the HTBI primer set. TCRdb fed the multiplex PCR reads into MiXCR, producing one record per CDR3 protein. The data show about 480,000 distinct CDR3 sequences, about 20% seen once. The sequencing input was blood. These TCRs come from a woman between 65 and 79 years old with Graves' ophthalmopathy.

This clonotype has at least ten counts. The chain couples TRBV3-1 to TRBJ2-3, with TRBD2 matching 9 bases. This CDR3 region has 18 residues. V lost 0 bases to trimming and J lost 0 bases; unmatched junction nucleotides: 7. CDR1 LGHDT and CDR2 YNNKEL come from the germline V gene (reference sequence). The CDR3: CASSQDELTSGSTDTQYF. The CDR3 bases are TGTGCCAGCAGCCAAGACGAGCTCACTAGCGGGAGCACAGATACGCAGTATTTT.

The V and J genes are TRBV27 and TRBJ2-7; either TRBD1 or TRBD2 may supply D (5 bases each). Germline V CDR1 and CDR2: MNHEY, SMNVEV (reference sequence). Trimming cost V 7 bases and J 2 bases, with 24 bases left between them. The CDR3 runs 17 residues. The CDR3 bases are TGTGCCAGCACCACTTCCGATTCTGAGGGACCAGCCTACGAGCAGTACTTC. Its translation is CASTTSDSEGPAYEQYF.

This clonotype appeared a few times. The V gene is TRBV15, the J gene TRBJ1-1, with D perhaps TRBD1 (5 bases). The CDR3 length is 14 residues. Trimming removed 2 bases from V and 1 base from J, with 8 bases in between. Germline values: CDR1 LNHNV, CDR2 YYDKDF (reference sequence). The CDR3 region is CATSRLQGNTEAFF. Here the CDR3 DNA reads TGTGCCACCAGCAGACTGCAGGGGAACACTGAAGCTTTCTTT.

This clonotype was counted at least ten times. The chain couples TRBV12-3 or TRBV12-4 to TRBJ1-1; D not resolved. V was pared by 2 bases and J by 5 bases, with 12 bases between. This CDR3 comprises 14 residues. The CDR3 sequence: CASSLMGFWTEAFF. CDR3 sequence (DNA): TGTGCCAGCAGTTTAATGGGGTTTTGGACTGAAGCTTTCTTT.